This TCR beta chain appears in the sequencing data of a study of CD8+CD57+ T cells in acquired aplastic anemia. In the study overall: Sorting CD4+ and CD8+ cells gave DNA averaging around 3 ug. Study-wide findings and caveats: In CD8+ cells, Simpson's diversity showed no significant difference between patients and controls. Patients shared around 30 CD8+ CDR3 sequences with controls.

The V gene end was trimmed by 6 bases and the J gene end by 7 bases; junction bases not matched to a gene: 7. The CDR3 is 14 amino acids. Germline-derived CDR1 and CDR2 are ENHRY and SYGVKD. The study profiled TCR beta VDJ and CDR3 using genomic DNA as template. TCRdb redid the calling of the reads with MiXCR, one entry per CDR3 protein. The data hold a few hundred thousand distinct CDR3 sequences, with around 60% observed a single time. This clonotype was counted ten times or more. Its antigen is still unknown. The TCR was taken from a human donor with severe aplastic anemia or a healthy control (not recorded which). Input material: sorted CD4+, CD8+, or CD8+CD57+ T cells (not recorded which) from PBMCs. The rearrangement joins TRBV10-3 to TRBJ1-4; TRBD1 agrees at 8 bases. Written as DNA, the CDR3 is TGTGCCATCAGCAGCGACAGGGGTGGTGAAAAACTGTTTTTT. This translates into CAISSDRGGEKLFF.